This TCR beta chain was obtained from a study of T cell responses to AZD1222 COVID-19 vaccine. Findings and limits, study-wide: Across spike, vaccine-associated CD4 TCRs were found, dominant at 160-218 and 743-854.

The V gene's germline CDR1 is PRHDT and CDR2 FYEKMQ (reference sequence). The CDR3 is 12 amino acids. With 0 bases removed from V and 6 bases from J, the gap between germline ends came to 3 bases. Assay used: immunoSEQ multiplex PCR; TCRdb lists only in-frame clones, some missing. Of some 190,000 clones listed, about 94% are singletons. Details on this clone: Its antigen is still unknown.

The source material was peripheral blood, sampled 28 days after the second dose of the MenACWY control vaccine. The receptor's source is an adult who received the MenACWY meningococcal vaccine as a control. The V gene is TRBV13, the J gene TRBJ1-5; unclear D gene. The CDR3 loop reads CASSLGRQPQHF. CDR3 bases: TGTGCCAGCAGCTTAGGGCGTCAGCCCCAGCATTTT.